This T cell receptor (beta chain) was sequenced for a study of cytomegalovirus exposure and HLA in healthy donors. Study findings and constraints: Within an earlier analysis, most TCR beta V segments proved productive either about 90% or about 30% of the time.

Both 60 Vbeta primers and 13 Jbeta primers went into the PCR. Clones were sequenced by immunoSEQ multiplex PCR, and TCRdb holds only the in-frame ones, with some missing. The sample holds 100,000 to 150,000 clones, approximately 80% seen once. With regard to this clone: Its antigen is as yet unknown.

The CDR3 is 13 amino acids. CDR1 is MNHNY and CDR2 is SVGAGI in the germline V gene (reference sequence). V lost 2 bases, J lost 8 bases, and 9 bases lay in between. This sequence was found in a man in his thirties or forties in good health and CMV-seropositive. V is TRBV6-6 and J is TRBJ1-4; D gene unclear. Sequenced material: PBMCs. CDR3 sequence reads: CASSYQAEEKLFF. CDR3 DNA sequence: TGTGCCAGCAGTTACCAGGCTGAAGAAAAACTGTTTTTT.